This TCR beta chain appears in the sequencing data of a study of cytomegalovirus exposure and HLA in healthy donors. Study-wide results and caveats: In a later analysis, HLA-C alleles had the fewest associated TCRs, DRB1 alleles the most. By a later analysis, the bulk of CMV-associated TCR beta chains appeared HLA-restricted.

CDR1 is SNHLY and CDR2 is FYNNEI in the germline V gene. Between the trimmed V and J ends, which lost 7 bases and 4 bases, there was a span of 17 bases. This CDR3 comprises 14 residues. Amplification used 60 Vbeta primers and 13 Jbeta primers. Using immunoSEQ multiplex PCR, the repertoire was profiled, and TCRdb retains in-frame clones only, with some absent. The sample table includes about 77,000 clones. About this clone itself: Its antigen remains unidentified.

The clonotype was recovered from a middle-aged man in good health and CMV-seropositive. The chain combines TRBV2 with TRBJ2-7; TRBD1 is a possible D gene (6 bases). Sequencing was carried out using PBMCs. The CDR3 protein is CASTLTGSLYEQYF. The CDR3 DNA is TGTGCCAGCACCTTGACAGGTTCCCTATACGAGCAGTACTTC.